This T cell receptor beta chain was recorded in a study of cytomegalovirus exposure and HLA in healthy donors. Study details: The Caucasian-associated ancestry cluster held over 65% of roughly 370 genotyped donors.

CDR3 length: 14 amino acids. With 0 bases removed from V and 1 base from J, the gap between germline ends came to 6 bases. Germline values: CDR1 WSHSY, CDR2 SAAADI. Healthy bone marrow donors made up the cohort. Study observations and caveats: The availability of immune exposure information extended only to CMV serostatus.

With 60 Vbeta and 13 Jbeta primers, the PCR was carried out. Clones were sequenced by immunoSEQ multiplex PCR, and TCRdb holds only the in-frame ones, with some missing. In the table there are around 150,000 clones, around 85% of which are singletons. A remark on this clone: Its target is unknown.

This receptor was obtained from a human donor in good health. The chain recombines TRBV10-2 with TRBJ1-1; weak D call: TRBD1 (5 bases). Sample: PBMCs. CDR3 sequence (DNA): TGCGCCAGCAGTGAGTCGGGGGGGAACACTGAAGCTTTCTTT. Its protein product is CASSESGGNTEAFF.